This T cell receptor (beta chain) appears in the sequencing data of a study of cytomegalovirus exposure and HLA in healthy donors. Study results and limitations: Upon later analysis, TCR association rates were observed to vary by HLA locus, being highest for DRB1 and lowest for HLA-C.

Researchers ran the PCR with 60 Vbeta and 13 Jbeta primers. The method was immunoSEQ multiplex PCR; TCRdb's version includes in-frame clones alone and lacks a portion of them. The profile shows about 110,000 clones, roughly 70% of them singletons. On this clone itself: The antigen is not known.

The CDR3 length is 17 residues. The ends lost 4 bases at V and 4 bases at J; junction bases unmatched: 11. CDR1 SGHRS and CDR2 YFSETQ come from the germline V gene. This sequence was found in a man aged 35 to 55 in good health and CMV-seropositive. This chain uses TRBV5-1 with TRBJ1-2, with 12 bases identical to TRBD1. Sequenced material: PBMCs. The CDR3: CASSPGTGGAGFYGYTF. As DNA, the CDR3 is TGCGCCAGCAGCCCCGGGACAGGGGGCGCCGGGTTCTATGGCTACACCTTC.